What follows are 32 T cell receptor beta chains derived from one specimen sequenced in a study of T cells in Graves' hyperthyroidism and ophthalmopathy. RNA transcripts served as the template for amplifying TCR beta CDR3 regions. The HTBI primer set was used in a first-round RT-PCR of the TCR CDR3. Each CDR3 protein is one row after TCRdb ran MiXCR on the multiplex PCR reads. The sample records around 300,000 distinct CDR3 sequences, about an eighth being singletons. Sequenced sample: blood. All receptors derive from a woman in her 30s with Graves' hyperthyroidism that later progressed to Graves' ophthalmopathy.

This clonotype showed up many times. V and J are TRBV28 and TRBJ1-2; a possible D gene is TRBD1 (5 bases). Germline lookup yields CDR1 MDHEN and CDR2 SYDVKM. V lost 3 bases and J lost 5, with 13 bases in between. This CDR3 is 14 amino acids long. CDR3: CASSFGGTPYGYTF. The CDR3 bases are TGTGCCAGCAGTTTCGGGGGGACTCCTTATGGCTACACCTTC.

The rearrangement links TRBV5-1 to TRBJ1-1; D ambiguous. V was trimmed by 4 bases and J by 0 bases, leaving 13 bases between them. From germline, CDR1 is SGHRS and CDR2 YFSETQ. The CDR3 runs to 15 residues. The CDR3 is CASSLGRSLNTEAFF. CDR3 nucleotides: TGCGCCAGCAGCCTTGGTAGAAGTTTGAACACTGAAGCTTTCTTT.

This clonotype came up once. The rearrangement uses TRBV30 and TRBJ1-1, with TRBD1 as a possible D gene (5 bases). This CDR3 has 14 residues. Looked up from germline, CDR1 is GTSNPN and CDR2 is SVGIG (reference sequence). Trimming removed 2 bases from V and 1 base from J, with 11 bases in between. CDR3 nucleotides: TGTGCCTGGAGTTTTCAGGGCAAGAACACTGAAGCTTTCTTT. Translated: CAWSFQGKNTEAFF.

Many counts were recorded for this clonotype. The CDR3 sequence: CASTDFRDSFREQYF. CDR3 DNA sequence: TGTGCCAGCACTGACTTCCGGGACAGCTTCCGCGAGCAGTACTTC. The chain has TRBV6-2 or TRBV6-3 and TRBJ2-7; 7 bases fit TRBD1. J gave up 6 bases and V 7 bases, and 15 bases lay outside the gene matches. CDR3 length equals 15 residues. From germline, CDR1 is MNHEY and CDR2 SVGEGT.

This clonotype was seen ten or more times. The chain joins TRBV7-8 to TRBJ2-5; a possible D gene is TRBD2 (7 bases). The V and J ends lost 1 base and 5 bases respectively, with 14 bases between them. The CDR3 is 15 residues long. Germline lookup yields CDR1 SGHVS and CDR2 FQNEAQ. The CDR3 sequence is CASSLVGGLRETQYF. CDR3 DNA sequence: TGTGCCAGCAGCTTAGTGGGGGGGCTCAGGGAGACCCAGTACTTC.

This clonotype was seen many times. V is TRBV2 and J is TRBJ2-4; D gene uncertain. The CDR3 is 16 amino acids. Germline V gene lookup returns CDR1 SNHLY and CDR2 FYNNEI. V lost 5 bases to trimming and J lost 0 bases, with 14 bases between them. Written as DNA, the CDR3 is TGTGCCAGCAGTAGGGCGGCCATCCTAGCCAAAAACATTCAGTACTTC. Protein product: CASSRAAILAKNIQYF.

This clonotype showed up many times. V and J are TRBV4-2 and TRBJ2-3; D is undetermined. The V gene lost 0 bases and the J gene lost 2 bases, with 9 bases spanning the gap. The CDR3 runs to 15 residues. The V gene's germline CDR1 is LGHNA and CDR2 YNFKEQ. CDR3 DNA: TGTGCCAGCAGCCAAGATCTTCCGGCCACAGATACGCAGTATTTT. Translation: CASSQDLPATDTQYF.

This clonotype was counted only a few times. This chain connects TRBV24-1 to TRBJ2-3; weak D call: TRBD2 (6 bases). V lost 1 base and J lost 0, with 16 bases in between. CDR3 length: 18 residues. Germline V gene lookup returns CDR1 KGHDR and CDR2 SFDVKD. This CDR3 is CATSDFGAGWFSTDTQYF. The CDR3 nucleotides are TGTGCCACCAGTGATTTCGGAGCGGGTTGGTTTAGCACAGATACGCAGTATTTT.

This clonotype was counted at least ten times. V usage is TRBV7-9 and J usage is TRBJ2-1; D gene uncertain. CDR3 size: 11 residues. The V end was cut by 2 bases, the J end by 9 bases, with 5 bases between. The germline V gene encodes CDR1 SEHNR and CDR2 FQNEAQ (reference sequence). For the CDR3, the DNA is TGTGCCAGCAGCTTAAATACTGAGCAGTTCTTC. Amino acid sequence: CASSLNTEQFF.

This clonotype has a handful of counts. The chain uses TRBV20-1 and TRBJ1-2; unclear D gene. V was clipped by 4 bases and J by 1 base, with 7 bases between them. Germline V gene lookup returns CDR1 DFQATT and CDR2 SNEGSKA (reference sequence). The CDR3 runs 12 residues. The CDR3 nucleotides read TGCAGTGCTACCGGCAGTAACTATGGCTACACCTTC. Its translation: CSATGSNYGYTF.

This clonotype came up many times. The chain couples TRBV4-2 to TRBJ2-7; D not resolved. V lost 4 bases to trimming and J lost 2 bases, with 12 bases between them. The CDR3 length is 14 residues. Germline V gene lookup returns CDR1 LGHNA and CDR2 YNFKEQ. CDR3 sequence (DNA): TGTGCCAGCAGCCGTGCCCTGGAAACCTACGAGCAGTACTTC. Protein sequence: CASSRALETYEQYF.

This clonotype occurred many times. The CDR3 reads CASSLFSLGGQYEQYF. The CDR3 DNA follows: TGTGCCAGCAGTTTATTTTCGCTAGGGGGCCAATACGAGCAGTACTTC. This rearrangement joins TRBV27 to TRBJ2-7, with TRBD1 identical over 7 bases. The CDR3 loop spans 16 amino acids. Germline V gene data show CDR1 as MNHEY and CDR2 as SMNVEV (reference sequence). The ends lost 1 base at V and 4 bases at J; junction bases unmatched: 10.

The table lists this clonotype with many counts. CDR3 sequence reads: CSARDLTGLAGAGLETQYF. In nucleotides, the CDR3 is TGCAGTGCTAGAGATCTAACGGGACTAGCGGGAGCGGGCTTGGAGACCCAGTACTTC. J is TRBJ2-5 and V is TRBV20-1; TRBD2 matches at 14 bases. The V gene end was trimmed by 0 bases and the J gene end by 5 bases; junction bases not matched to a gene: 14. This CDR3 comprises 19 residues. Germline assignment: CDR1 DFQATT and CDR2 SNEGSKA (reference sequence).

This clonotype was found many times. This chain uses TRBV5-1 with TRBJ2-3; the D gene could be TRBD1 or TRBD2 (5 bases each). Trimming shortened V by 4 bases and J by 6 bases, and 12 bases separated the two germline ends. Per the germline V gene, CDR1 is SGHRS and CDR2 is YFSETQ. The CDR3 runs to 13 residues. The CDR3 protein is CASSTRGRDTQYF. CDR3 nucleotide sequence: TGCGCCAGCAGCACCCGGGGCCGGGATACGCAGTATTTT.

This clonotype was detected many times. The CDR3 DNA is TGTGCCAGCAGCCCCTCTACAGCGGGAGTTTCCTACAATGAGCAGTTCTTC. Translated: CASSPSTAGVSYNEQFF. The chain is built from TRBV7-3 and TRBJ2-1; 8 nucleotides match TRBD2. This CDR3 has 17 amino acids. Germline V gene data show CDR1 as SGHTA and CDR2 as FQGTGA. Germline trimming cut 5 bases from V and 1 base from J; bases unmatched to any gene: 10.

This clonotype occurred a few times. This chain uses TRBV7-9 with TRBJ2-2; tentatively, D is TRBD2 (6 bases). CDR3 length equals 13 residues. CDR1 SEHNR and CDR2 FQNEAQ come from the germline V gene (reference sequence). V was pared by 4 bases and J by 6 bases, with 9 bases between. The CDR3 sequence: CASSYGGAGELFF. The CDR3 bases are TGTGCCAGCAGCTACGGCGGGGCCGGGGAGCTGTTTTTT.

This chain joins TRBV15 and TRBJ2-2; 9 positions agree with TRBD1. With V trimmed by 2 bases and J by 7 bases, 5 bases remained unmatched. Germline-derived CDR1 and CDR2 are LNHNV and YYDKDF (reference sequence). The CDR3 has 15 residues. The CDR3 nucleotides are TGTGCCACCAGCAGAAAACAGGGGGCGGGCGGGGAGCTGTTTTTT. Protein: CATSRKQGAGGELFF.

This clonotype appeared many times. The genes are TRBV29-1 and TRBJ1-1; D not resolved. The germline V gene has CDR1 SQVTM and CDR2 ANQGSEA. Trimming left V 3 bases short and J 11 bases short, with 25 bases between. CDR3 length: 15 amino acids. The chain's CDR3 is CSVEAPITRGLGAFF. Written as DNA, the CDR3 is TGCAGCGTTGAGGCTCCAATAACTCGAGGGCTGGGTGCTTTCTTT.

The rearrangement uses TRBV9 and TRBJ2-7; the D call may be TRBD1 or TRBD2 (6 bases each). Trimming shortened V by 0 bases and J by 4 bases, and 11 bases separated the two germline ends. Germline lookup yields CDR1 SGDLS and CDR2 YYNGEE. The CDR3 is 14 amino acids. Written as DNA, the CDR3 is TGTGCCAGCAGCGTAGCACAGGGAGGTTACGAGCAGTACTTC. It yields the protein CASSVAQGGYEQYF.

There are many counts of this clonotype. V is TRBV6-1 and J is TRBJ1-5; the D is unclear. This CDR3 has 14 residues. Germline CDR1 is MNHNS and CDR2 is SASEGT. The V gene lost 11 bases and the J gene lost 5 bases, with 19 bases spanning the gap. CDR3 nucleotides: TGTGCCCATCAGGCGGATCCCTGGGATCAGCCCCAGCATTTT. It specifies CAHQADPWDQPQHF.

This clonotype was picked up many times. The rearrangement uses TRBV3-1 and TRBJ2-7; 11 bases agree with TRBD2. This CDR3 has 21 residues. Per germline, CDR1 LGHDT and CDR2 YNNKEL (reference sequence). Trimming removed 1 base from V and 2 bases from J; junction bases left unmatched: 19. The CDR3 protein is CASSQVVLGTSGQKPPYEQYF. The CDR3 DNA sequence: TGTGCCAGCAGCCAAGTTGTTTTGGGGACTAGCGGACAAAAACCCCCCTACGAGCAGTACTTC.

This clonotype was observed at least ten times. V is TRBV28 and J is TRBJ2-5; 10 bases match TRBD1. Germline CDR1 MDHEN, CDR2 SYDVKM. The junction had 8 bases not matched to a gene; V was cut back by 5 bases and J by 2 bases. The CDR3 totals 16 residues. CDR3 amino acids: CASSTVGTGDQETQYF. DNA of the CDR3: TGTGCCAGCAGTACAGTAGGGACAGGGGATCAAGAGACCCAGTACTTC.

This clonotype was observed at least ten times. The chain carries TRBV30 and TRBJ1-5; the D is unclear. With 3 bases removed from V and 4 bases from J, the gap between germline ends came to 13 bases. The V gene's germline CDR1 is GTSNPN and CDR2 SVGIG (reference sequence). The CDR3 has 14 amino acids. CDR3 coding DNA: TGTGCCTGGAGAACGGACGGACTAAATCAGCCCCAGCATTTT. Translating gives CAWRTDGLNQPQHF.

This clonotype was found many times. In nucleotides, the CDR3 is TGTGCCAGCAGCCCAGCGGGAGGACACAATGAGCAGTTCTTC. Protein: CASSPAGGHNEQFF. This rearrangement joins TRBV7-3 to TRBJ2-1; 9 bases line up with TRBD2. The CDR3 is made up of 14 amino acids. The germline V gene has CDR1 SGHTA and CDR2 FQGTGA. Unmatched junction bases numbered 4, after V lost 5 bases and J lost 5 bases.

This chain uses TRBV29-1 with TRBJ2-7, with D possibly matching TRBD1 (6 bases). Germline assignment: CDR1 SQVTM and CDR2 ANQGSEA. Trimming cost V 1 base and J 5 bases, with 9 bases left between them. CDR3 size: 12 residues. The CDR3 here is CSVEGDNDEQYF. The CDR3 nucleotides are TGCAGCGTTGAAGGGGACAACGACGAGCAGTACTTC.

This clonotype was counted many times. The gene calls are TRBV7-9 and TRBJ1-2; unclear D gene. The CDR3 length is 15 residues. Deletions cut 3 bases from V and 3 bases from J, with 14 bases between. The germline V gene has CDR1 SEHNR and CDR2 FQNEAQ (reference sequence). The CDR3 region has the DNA TGTGCCAGCAGCTTTCCGTATACGACCGACTATGGCTACACCTTC. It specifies CASSFPYTTDYGYTF.

CDR3 region: CASSIGLAGGAETQYF. CDR3 bases: TGTGCCAGCAGCATAGGACTAGCGGGAGGAGCGGAGACCCAGTACTTC. The V call is TRBV5-8, the J call TRBJ2-5; the match to TRBD2 covers 14 bases. The CDR3 has 16 amino acids. Germline V lookup: CDR1 SGHTS, CDR2 YDEGEE. V shed 4 bases and J 5 bases; nucleotides not matched to a gene: 7.

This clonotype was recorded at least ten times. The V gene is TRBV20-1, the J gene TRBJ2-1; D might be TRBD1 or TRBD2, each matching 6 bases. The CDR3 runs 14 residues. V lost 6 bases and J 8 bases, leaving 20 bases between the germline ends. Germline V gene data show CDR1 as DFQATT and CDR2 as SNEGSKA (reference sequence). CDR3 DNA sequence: TGCAGTGCCTCCTCCGAGCCGGAGGGGGATGAGCAGTTCTTC. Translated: CSASSEPEGDEQFF.

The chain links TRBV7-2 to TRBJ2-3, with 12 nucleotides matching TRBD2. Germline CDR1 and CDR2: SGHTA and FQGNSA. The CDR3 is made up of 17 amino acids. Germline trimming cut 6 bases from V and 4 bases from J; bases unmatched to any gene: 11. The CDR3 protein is CASRALAGGPSSDTQYF. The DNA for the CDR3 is TGTGCCAGCAGGGCCCTAGCGGGGGGGCCCAGTTCAGATACGCAGTATTTT.

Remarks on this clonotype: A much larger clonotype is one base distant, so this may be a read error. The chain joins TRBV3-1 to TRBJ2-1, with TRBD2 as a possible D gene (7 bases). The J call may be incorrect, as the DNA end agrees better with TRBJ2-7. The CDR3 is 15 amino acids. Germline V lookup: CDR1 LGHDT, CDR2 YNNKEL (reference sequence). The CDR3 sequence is CASRDGRGGLNEQYF. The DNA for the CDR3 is TGTGCCAGCAGGGACGGAAGGGGGGGGCTCAATGAGCAGTACTTC.

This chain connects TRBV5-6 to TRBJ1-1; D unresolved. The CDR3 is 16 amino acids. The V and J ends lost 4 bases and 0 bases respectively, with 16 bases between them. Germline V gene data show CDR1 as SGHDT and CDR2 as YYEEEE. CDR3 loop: CASSQYEQPMNTEAFF. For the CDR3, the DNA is TGTGCCAGCAGCCAATATGAACAGCCTATGAACACTGAAGCTTTCTTT.

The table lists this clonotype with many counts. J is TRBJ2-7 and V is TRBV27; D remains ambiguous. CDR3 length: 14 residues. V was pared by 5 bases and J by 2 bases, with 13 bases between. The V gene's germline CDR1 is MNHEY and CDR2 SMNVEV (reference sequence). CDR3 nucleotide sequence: TGTGCCAGCAGTCTTACGCAGACCACCTACGAGCAGTACTTC. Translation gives CASSLTQTTYEQYF.